At least ten counts were recorded for the clone carrying this T cell receptor beta chain. The sample originates from a study of early T cells in non-severe SARS-CoV-2 infection. Individual cDNA molecules received unique molecular identifiers during library preparation. MiXCR, applied by TCRdb to the 5' RACE reads, yields one record per CDR3 protein. The repertoire holds approximately 63,000 distinct CDR3 sequences, around 6.5% seen once, with 3.4% in the top ten. The germline CDR1 and CDR2 sequences are SGDLS and YYNGEE. V lost 0 bases, J lost 2 bases, and 12 bases lay in between. The CDR3 totals 15 residues.

The sequence derives from an adult who was a healthcare worker with PCR-confirmed SARS-CoV-2 infection or an uninfected control (not recorded which). The sample here was whole blood, taken at baseline. The gene calls are TRBV9 and TRBJ2-7; the D call may be TRBD1 or TRBD2 (5 bases each). The CDR3 reads CASSVGLWDAYEQYF. Here the CDR3 DNA reads TGTGCCAGCAGCGTAGGACTGTGGGACGCCTACGAGCAGTACTTC.